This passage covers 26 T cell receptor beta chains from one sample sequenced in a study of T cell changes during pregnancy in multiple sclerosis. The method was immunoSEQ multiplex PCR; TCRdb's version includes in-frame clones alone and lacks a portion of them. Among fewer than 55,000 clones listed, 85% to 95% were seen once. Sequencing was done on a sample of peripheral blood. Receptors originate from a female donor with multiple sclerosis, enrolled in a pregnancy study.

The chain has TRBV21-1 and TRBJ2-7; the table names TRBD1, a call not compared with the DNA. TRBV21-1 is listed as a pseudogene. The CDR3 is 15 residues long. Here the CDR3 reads CASSKAHRTGYEQYF. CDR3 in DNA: TGTGCCAGCAGCAAAGCGCACAGGACAGGGTACGAGCAGTACTTC.

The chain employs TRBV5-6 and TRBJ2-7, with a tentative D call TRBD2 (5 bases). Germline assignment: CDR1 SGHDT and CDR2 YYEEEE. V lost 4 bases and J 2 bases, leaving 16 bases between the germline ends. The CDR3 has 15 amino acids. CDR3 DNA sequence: TGTGCCAGCAGCCCGGGATGGAGGAGCACCTACGAGCAGTACTTC. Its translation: CASSPGWRSTYEQYF.

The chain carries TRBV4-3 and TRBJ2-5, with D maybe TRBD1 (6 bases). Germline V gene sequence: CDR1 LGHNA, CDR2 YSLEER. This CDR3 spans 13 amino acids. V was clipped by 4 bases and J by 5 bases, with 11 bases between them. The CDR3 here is CASSPGTLETQYF. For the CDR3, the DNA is TGCGCCAGCAGCCCGGGGACATTGGAGACCCAGTACTTC.

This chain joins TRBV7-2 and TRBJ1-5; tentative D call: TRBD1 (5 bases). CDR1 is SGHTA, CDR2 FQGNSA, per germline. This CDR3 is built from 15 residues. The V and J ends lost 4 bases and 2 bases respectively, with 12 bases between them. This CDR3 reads CASSWGGGGNQPQHF. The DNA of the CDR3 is TGTGCCAGCAGCTGGGGGGGAGGCGGCAATCAGCCCCAGCATTTT. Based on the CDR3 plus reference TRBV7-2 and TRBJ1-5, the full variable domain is GAGVSQSPSNKVTEKGKDVELRCDPISGHTALYWYRQSLGQGLEFLIYFQGNSAPDKSGLPSDRFSAERTGGSVSTLTIQRTQQEDSAVYLCASSWGGGGNQPQHFGDGTRLSIL.

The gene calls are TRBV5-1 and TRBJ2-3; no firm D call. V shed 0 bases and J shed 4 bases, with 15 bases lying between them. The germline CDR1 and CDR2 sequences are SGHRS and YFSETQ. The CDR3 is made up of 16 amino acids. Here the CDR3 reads CASSLGSGQAADTQYF. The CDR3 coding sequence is TGCGCCAGCAGCTTGGGGTCCGGGCAGGCCGCAGATACGCAGTATTTT.

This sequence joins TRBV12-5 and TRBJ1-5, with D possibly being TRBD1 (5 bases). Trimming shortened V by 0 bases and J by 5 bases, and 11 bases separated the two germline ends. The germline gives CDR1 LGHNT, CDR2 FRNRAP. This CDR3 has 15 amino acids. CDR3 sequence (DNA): TGTGCTAGTGGTTTGGTACGGGGGACCGATCAGCCCCAGCATTTT. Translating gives CASGLVRGTDQPQHF.

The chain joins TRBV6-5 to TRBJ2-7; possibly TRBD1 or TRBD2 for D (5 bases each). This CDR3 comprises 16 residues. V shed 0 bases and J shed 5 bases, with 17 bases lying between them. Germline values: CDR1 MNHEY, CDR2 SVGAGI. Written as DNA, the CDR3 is TGTGCCAGCAGTTACTCTCCAGGGAGTAGAAGCAACGAGCAGTACTTC. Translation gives CASSYSPGSRSNEQYF.

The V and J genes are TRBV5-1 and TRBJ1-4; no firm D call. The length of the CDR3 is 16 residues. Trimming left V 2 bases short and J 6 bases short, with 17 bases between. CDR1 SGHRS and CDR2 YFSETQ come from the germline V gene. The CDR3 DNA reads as TGCGCCAGCAGCTTTGCCCCGGGCCCCCGGGATGAAAAACTGTTTTTT. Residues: CASSFAPGPRDEKLFF.

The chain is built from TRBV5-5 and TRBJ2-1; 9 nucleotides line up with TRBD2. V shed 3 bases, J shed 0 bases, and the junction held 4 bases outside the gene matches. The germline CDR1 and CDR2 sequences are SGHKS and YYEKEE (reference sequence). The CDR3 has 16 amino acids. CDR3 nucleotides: TGTGCCAGCAGCTCCTTTAGCGGGAGCTCCTACAATGAGCAGTTCTTC. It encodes CASSSFSGSSYNEQFF.

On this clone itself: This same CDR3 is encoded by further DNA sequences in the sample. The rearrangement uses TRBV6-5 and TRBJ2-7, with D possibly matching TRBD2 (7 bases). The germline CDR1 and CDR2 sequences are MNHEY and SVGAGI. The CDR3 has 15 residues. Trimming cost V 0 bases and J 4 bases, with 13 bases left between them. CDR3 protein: CASSYSGGLGYEQYF. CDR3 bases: TGTGCCAGCAGTTACTCGGGGGGGCTTGGGTACGAGCAGTACTTC.

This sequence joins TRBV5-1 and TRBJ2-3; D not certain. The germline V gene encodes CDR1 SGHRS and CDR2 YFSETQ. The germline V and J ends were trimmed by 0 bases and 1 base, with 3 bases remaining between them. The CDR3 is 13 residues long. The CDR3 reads CASSLGRTDTQYF. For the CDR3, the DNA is TGCGCCAGCAGCTTGGGTCGCACAGATACGCAGTATTTT. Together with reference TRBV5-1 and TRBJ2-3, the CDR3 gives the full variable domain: KAGVTQTPRYLIKTRGQQVTLSCSPISGHRSVSWYQQTPGQGLQFLFEYFSETQRNKGNFPGRFSGRQFSNSRSEMNVSTLELGDSALYLCASSLGRTDTQYFGPGTRLTVL.

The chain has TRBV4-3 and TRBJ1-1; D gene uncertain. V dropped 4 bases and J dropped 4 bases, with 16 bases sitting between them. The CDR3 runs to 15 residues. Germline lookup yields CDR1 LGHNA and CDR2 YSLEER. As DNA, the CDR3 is TGCGCCAGCAGCCTTGAGGCGGGGTTAGCCACTGAAGCTTTCTTT. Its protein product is CASSLEAGLATEAFF.

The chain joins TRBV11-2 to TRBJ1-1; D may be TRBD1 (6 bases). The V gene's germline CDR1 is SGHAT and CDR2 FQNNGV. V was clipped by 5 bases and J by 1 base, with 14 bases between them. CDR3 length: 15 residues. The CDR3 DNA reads TGTGCCAGCAGCGGAGGGGACAACCGGAACACTGAAGCTTTCTTT. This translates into CASSGGDNRNTEAFF.

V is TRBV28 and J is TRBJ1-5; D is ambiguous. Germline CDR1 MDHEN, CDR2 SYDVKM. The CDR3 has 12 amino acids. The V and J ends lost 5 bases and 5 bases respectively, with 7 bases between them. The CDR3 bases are TGTGCCAGCAGTACCGGGGATCAGCCCCAGCATTTT. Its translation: CASSTGDQPQHF. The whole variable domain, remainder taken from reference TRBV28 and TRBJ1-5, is DVKVTQSSRYLVKRTGEKVFLECVQDMDHENMFWYRQDPGLGLRLIYFSYDVKMKEKGDIPEGYSVSREKKERFSLILESASTNQTSMYLCASSTGDQPQHFGDGTRLSIL.

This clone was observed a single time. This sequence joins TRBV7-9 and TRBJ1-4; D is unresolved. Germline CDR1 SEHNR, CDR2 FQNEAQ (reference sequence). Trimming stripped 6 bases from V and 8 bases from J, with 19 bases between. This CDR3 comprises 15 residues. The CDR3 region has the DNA TGTGCCAGCAGTTCCACGACCCAAAACGCGGAAAAACTGTTTTTT. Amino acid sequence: CASSSTTQNAEKLFF. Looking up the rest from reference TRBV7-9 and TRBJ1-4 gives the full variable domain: DTGVSQNPRHKITKRGQNVTFRCDPISEHNRLYWYRQTLGQGPEFLTYFQNEAQLEKSRLLSDRFSAERPKGSFSTLEIQRTEQGDSAMYLCASSSTTQNAEKLFFGSGTQLSVL.

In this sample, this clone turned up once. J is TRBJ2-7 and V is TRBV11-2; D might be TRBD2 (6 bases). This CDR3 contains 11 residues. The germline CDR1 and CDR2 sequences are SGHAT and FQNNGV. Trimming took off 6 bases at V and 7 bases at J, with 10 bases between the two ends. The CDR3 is CASREGWEQYF. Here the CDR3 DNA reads TGTGCCAGCAGGGAGGGTTGGGAGCAGTACTTC.

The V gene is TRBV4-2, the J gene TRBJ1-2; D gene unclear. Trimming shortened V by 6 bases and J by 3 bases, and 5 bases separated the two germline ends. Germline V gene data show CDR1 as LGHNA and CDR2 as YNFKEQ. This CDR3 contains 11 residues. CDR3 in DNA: TGTGCCAGCAGGAATGACTATGGCTACACCTTC. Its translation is CASRNDYGYTF.

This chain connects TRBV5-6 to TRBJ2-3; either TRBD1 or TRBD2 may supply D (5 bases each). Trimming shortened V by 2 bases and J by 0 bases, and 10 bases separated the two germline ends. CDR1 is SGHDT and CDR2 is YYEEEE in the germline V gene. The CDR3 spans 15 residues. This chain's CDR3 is CASSFGTGSTDTQYF. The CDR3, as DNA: TGTGCCAGCAGCTTTGGGACGGGGAGCACAGATACGCAGTATTTT.

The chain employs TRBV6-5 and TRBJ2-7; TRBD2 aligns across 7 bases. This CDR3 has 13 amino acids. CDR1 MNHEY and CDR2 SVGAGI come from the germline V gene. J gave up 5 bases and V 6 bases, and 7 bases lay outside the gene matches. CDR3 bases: TGTGCCAGCAGGCAAACTAGCGCCAACGAGCAGTACTTC. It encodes CASRQTSANEQYF.

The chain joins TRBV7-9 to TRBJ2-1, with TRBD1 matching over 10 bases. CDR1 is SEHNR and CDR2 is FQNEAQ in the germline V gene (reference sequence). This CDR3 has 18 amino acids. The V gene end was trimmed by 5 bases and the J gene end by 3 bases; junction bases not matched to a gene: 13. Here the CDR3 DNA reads TGTGCCAGCAGCGACAGGGGGCTTGAGCGGGAAATCTACAATGAGCAGTTCTTC. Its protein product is CASSDRGLEREIYNEQFF.

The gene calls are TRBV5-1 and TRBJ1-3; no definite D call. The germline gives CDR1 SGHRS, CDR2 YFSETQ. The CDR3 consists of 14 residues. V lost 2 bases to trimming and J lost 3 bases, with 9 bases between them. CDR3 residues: CASSFDGSGNTIYF. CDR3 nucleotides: TGCGCCAGCAGCTTCGACGGGAGTGGAAACACCATATATTTT.

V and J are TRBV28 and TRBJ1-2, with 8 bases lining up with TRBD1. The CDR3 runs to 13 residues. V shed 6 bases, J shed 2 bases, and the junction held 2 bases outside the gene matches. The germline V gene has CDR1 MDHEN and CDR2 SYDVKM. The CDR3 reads CASRRTGNYGYTF. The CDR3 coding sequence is TGTGCCAGCAGGAGGACAGGGAACTATGGCTACACCTTC.

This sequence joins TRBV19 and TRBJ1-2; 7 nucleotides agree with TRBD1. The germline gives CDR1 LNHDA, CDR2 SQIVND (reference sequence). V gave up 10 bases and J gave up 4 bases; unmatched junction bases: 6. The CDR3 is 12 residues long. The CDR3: CAIDRVGYGYTF. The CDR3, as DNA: TGTGCCATAGACAGGGTCGGCTATGGCTACACCTTC.

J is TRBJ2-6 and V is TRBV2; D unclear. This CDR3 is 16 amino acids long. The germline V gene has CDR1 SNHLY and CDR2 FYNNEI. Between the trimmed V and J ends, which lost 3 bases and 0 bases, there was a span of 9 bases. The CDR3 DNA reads TGTGCCAGCAGTGACCCTGACGGCTCTGGGGCCAACGTCCTGACTTTC. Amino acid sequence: CASSDPDGSGANVLTF.

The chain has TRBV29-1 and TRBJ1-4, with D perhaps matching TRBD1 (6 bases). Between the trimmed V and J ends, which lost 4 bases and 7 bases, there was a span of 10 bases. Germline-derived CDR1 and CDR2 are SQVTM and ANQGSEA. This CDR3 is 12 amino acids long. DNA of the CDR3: TGCAGCGTTGTAACAGGGCGTGAAAAACTGTTTTTT. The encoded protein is CSVVTGREKLFF. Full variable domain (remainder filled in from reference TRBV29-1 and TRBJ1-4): SAVISQKPSRDICQRGTSLTIQCQVDSQVTMMFWYRQQPGQSLTLIATANQGSEATYESGFVIDKFPISRPNLTFSTLTVSNMSPEDSSIYLCSVVTGREKLFFGSGTQLSVL.

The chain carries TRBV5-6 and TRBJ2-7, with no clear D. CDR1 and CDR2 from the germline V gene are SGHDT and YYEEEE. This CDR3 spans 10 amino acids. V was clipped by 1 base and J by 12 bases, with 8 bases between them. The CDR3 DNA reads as TGTGCCAGCAGCTTGAAGCCTCGGTACTTC. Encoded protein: CASSLKPRYF.